This T cell receptor beta chain was identified during a study of monozygotic twins with inflammatory bowel disease. Germline CDR1 and CDR2: MNHEY and SVGAGI. CDR3 size: 13 residues. In eight separate reactions per sample, cDNA was generated. Reanalyzing the 5' RACE reads, TCRdb keeps one entry per CDR3 protein, without DNA. In all, the sample yields more than 350,000 distinct CDR3 sequences. The sample consisted of blood. The V gene is TRBV6-5, the J gene TRBJ2-7. This TCR was recovered from a human donor with ulcerative colitis or Crohn's disease, or a healthy co-twin of an affected twin (not recorded which). This CDR3 is CASSSIRLYEQYF.